The 17 T cell receptor beta chains listed next were all sequenced from one sample in a study of PD-L1 blockade in urothelial cancer. Clones were read by immunoSEQ multiplex PCR, and TCRdb kept only the in-frame ones, dropping some. In the table there are around 100,000 clones, about 85% of which are singletons. Sequenced here: PBMCs, sampled around atezolizumab (anti-PD-L1) treatment. All receptors derive from a man aged 45-60 years with urothelial cancer.

The V gene is TRBV2, the J gene TRBJ1-5, with 8 positions matching TRBD1. Germline values: CDR1 SNHLY, CDR2 FYNNEI. This CDR3 comprises 14 residues. The ends lost 8 bases at V and 6 bases at J; junction bases unmatched: 9. As DNA, the CDR3 is TGTGCCAGCGGACAGGGACTTTCAGTTCAGCCCCAGCATTTT. It encodes CASGQGLSVQPQHF. Full variable domain (outside the CDR3, taken from reference TRBV2 and TRBJ1-5): EPEVTQTPSHQVTQMGQEVILRCVPISNHLYFYWYRQILGQKVEFLVSFYNNEISEKSEIFDDQFSVERPDGSNFTLKIRSTKLEDSAMYFCASGQGLSVQPQHFGDGTRLSIL.

J is TRBJ2-1 and V is TRBV20-1; D gene unclear. The CDR3 is made up of 11 amino acids. Germline CDR1 DFQATT, CDR2 SNEGSKA (reference sequence). The V and J ends lost 6 bases and 14 bases respectively, with 17 bases between them. This chain's CDR3 is CSALHQHREFF. CDR3 coding DNA: TGCAGTGCCCTTCACCAACACCGGGAGTTCTTC.

This clone occurred once. The V call is TRBV28, the J call TRBJ1-2; no clear D. The V gene's germline CDR1 is MDHEN and CDR2 SYDVKM. CDR3 length equals 13 residues. Trimming removed 7 bases at V and 3 bases at J, with 12 bases between. The CDR3 DNA sequence: TGTGCCAGCATATCGGGTGGCCACTATGGCTACACCTTC. Protein: CASISGGHYGYTF.

J is TRBJ2-3 and V is TRBV2, with 7 bases lining up with TRBD2. This CDR3 is 14 amino acids long. Losses at the gene ends were 6 bases for V and 4 bases for J; bases not matched to a gene: 7. Per germline, CDR1 SNHLY and CDR2 FYNNEI. Here the CDR3 reads CASRAGLNSDTQYF. In DNA form, the CDR3 reads TGTGCCAGCAGAGCGGGACTGAACTCAGATACGCAGTATTTT.

The chain has TRBV7-2 and TRBJ1-1, with D maybe TRBD1 (5 bases). CDR1 is SGHTA, CDR2 FQGNSA, per germline. The CDR3 sequence is 16 residues long. Trimming shortened V by 5 bases and J by 1 base, and 17 bases separated the two germline ends. The CDR3 coding sequence is TGTGCCAGCAGCCCCGGCCGACAGACCAAGAACACTGAAGCTTTCTTT. Its protein product is CASSPGRQTKNTEAFF.

This chain uses TRBV9 with TRBJ1-5; D gene unclear. The CDR3 is 14 amino acids. V was trimmed by 2 bases and J by 4 bases, leaving 10 bases between them. Germline lookup yields CDR1 SGDLS and CDR2 YYNGEE. The CDR3 nucleotides read TGTGCCAGCAGCGTGGGAGGTAATAATCAGCCCCAGCATTTT. This sequence encodes CASSVGGNNQPQHF.

The rearrangement links TRBV27 to TRBJ2-3; 10 bases are a match to TRBD1. The CDR3 contains 17 residues. With V trimmed by 0 bases and J by 0 bases, 3 bases remained unmatched. Germline V CDR1 and CDR2: MNHEY, SMNVEV (reference sequence). The CDR3 sequence: CASSLSTGGSSTDTQYF. CDR3 sequence (DNA): TGTGCCAGCAGTTTATCGACAGGGGGCTCTAGCACAGATACGCAGTATTTT.

The chain's CDR3 is CASSERAGGSTPDTQYF. The CDR3 nucleotides read TGTGCCAGCAGTGAAAGGGCGGGCGGGAGTACCCCAGATACGCAGTATTTT. The chain joins TRBV6-1 to TRBJ2-3; 7 positions match TRBD2. The ends lost 2 bases at V and 4 bases at J; junction bases unmatched: 12. Germline V gene lookup returns CDR1 MNHNS and CDR2 SASEGT. The CDR3 has 17 amino acids.

This clone was observed once. The V call is TRBV5-5, the J call TRBJ1-4; 10 positions match TRBD1. Germline V CDR1 and CDR2: SGHKS, YYEKEE (reference sequence). The CDR3 contains 15 residues. V lost 1 base and J lost 6; bases outside the gene matches: 3. CDR3: CASSLYGTGDEKLFF. CDR3 in DNA: TGTGCCAGCAGCTTGTATGGGACAGGGGATGAAAAACTGTTTTTT.

The rearrangement links TRBV6-4 to TRBJ2-7; TRBD2 agrees at 13 bases. The CDR3 runs 17 residues. The germline V gene has CDR1 MRHNA and CDR2 SNTAGT. Trimming cost V 7 bases and J 7 bases; bases outside gene matches: 16. CDR3 sequence reads: CASTLTRTSGRSGEQYF. CDR3 nucleotide sequence: TGTGCCAGCACCCTGACTCGGACTAGCGGGAGAAGCGGGGAGCAGTACTTC.

This chain connects TRBV7-2 to TRBJ2-7; 7 positions agree with TRBD2. In germline, CDR1 is SGHTA, CDR2 FQGNSA. The CDR3 has 13 residues. J gave up 4 bases and V 5 bases, and 5 bases lay outside the gene matches. The CDR3, as DNA: TGTGCCAGCAGCCGTAGCGGGCCTTACGAGCAGTACTTC. This gives the protein CASSRSGPYEQYF.

The rearrangement uses TRBV6-1 and TRBJ1-5; D not resolved. Germline assignment: CDR1 MNHNS and CDR2 SASEGT. Trimming cost V 6 bases and J 3 bases, with 9 bases left between them. The CDR3 length is 13 residues. The CDR3 loop is CASRSTNNQPQHF. CDR3 nucleotide sequence: TGTGCCAGCAGGAGCACGAACAATCAGCCCCAGCATTTT.

The chain employs TRBV9 and TRBJ2-3, with D perhaps matching TRBD2 (6 bases). The CDR3 has 16 amino acids. V shed 0 bases and J shed 0 bases, with 11 bases lying between them. Germline assignment: CDR1 SGDLS and CDR2 YYNGEE. Here the CDR3 reads CASSVGYGSSTDTQYF. The DNA of the CDR3 is TGTGCCAGCAGCGTAGGTTACGGGAGTAGCACAGATACGCAGTATTTT. The entire variable domain, with the rest obtained from reference TRBV9 and TRBJ2-3, is as follows: DSGVTQTPKHLITATGQRVTLRCSPRSGDLSVYWYQQSLDQGLQFLIQYYNGEERAKGNILERFSAQQFPDLHSELNLSSLELGDSALYFCASSVGYGSSTDTQYFGPGTRLTVL.

The chain employs TRBV7-9 and TRBJ2-7; D is undetermined. Trimming took 1 base from V and 2 from J, leaving 15 bases between them. The V gene's germline CDR1 is SEHNR and CDR2 FQNEAQ (reference sequence). There are 16 residues in the CDR3. As DNA, the CDR3 is TGTGCCAGCAGCTTAGGGTACATGGTGAACCCCTACGAGCAGTACTTC. Its protein is CASSLGYMVNPYEQYF. The whole variable domain, filled in from reference TRBV7-9 and TRBJ2-7, reads DTGVSQNPRHKITKRGQNVTFRCDPISEHNRLYWYRQTLGQGPEFLTYFQNEAQLEKSRLLSDRFSAERPKGSFSTLEIQRTEQGDSAMYLCASSLGYMVNPYEQYFGPGTRLTVT.

This clone was recorded once. The V and J genes are TRBV19 and TRBJ2-2, with 8 bases identical to TRBD1. CDR1 and CDR2 (germline): LNHDA, SQIVND (reference sequence). J was trimmed by 5 bases and V by 5 bases; bases with no gene match: 1. This CDR3 region has 13 residues. The CDR3 bases are TGTGCCAGTAGTCGACAGGGGACCGGGGAGCTGTTTTTT. This gives the protein CASSRQGTGELFF.

The gene calls are TRBV19 and TRBJ2-3, with 9 bases that match TRBD2. This CDR3 is 20 amino acids long. V shed 6 bases, J shed 0 bases, and the junction held 19 bases outside the gene matches. Germline V gives CDR1 LNHDA, CDR2 SQIVND (reference sequence). CDR3 protein: CASSRMGGLAGSLSTDTQYF. Here the CDR3 DNA reads TGTGCCAGTAGCCGCATGGGTGGGCTAGCGGGAAGCCTTAGCACAGATACGCAGTATTTT.

The chain uses TRBV5-1 and TRBJ2-1; no firm D call. The length of the CDR3 is 13 residues. The germline CDR1 and CDR2 sequences are SGHRS and YFSETQ. V dropped 0 bases and J dropped 11 bases, with 12 bases sitting between them. The CDR3 DNA is TGCGCCAGCAGCTTGGACCCCTCTAATAAGCAGTTCTTC. As protein: CASSLDPSNKQFF.